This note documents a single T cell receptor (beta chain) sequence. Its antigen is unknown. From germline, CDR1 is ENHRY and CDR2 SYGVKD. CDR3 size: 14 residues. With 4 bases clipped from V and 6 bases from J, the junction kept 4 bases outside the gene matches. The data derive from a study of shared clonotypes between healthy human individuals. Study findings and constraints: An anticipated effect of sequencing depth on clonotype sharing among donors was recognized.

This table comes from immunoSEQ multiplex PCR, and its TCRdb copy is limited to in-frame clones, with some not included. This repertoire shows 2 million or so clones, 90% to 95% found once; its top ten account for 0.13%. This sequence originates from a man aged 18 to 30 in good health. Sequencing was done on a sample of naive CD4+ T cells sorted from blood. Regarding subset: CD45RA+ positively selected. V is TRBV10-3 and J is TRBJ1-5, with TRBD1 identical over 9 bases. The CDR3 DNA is TGTGCCATCAGTGGGACAGGGGAGTTTCAGCCCCAGCATTTT. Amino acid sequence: CAISGTGEFQPQHF.